Listed below are T cell receptor beta chains from one sample, sequenced in a study of shared clonotypes between healthy human individuals. Sequencing was performed with immunoSEQ multiplex PCR; in TCRdb, only in-frame clones are kept and a portion is missing. The table shows 490,000 or so clones, with over 65% occurring only once. The sample was PBMCs. The receptor source for this set is a woman aged 40 to 55 in good health. Some clones in this sample may be carry-over from other donors' samples. The CDR3 runs from the conserved cysteine through the conserved F or W. Each record gives: CDR3 protein, CDR3 DNA, V gene, J gene, D gene, clone size. A D gene is named only where the DNA matches it firmly. Clone size is stated in some rows and not others, as once, few, many or a class when expanded.

CDR3: CASSPQAAGGTDTQYF
DNA: TGTGCCAGCTCACCACAGGCAGCGGGAGGCACAGATACGCAGTATTTT
V: TRBV18
J: TRBJ2-3
D: TRBD2
size: once

CDR3: CASSPGTGVGGYTF
DNA: TGTGCCAGCAGCCCCGGGACAGGAGTCGGTGGCTACACCTTC
V: TRBV5-4
J: TRBJ1-2
D: TRBD1
size: -

CDR3: CASSQDVSINQPQHF
DNA: TGCGCCAGCAGCCAAGACGTCAGTATCAATCAGCCCCAGCATTTT
V: TRBV4-3
J: TRBJ1-5
D: -
size: once

CDR3: CASRGGATEAFF
DNA: TGCGCCAGCCGGGGGGGGGCCACTGAAGCTTTCTTT
V: TRBV4-1
J: TRBJ1-1
D: -
size: few

CDR3: CASQLNPYEQYF
DNA: TGTGCCAGCCAACTGAACCCCTACGAGCAGTACTTC
V: TRBV27
J: TRBJ2-7
D: -
size: -

CDR3: CASSLGGASGNTIYF
DNA: TGTGCCAGCAGCTTAGGGGGCGCCTCTGGAAACACCATATATTTT
V: TRBV5-4
J: TRBJ1-3
D: TRBD1
size: -

CDR3: CAISGSYGYTF
DNA: TGTGCCATCAGCGGGAGCTATGGCTACACCTTC
V: TRBV10-3
J: TRBJ1-2
D: -
size: few

CDR3: CASSQEVGGRNRTQYF
DNA: TGCGCCAGCAGCCAAGAAGTCGGGGGCCGGAATCGTACGCAGTATTTT
V: TRBV4-1
J: TRBJ2-3
D: -
size: few

CDR3: CASRRTGNTEAFF
DNA: TGTGCCAGCAGACGAACAGGGAACACTGAAGCTTTCTTT
V: TRBV6-6
J: TRBJ1-1
D: -
size: -

CDR3: CASSPPLRDRNTEAFF
DNA: TGTGCCAGCTCACCTCCCCTCCGGGACAGGAACACTGAAGCTTTCTTT
V: TRBV18
J: TRBJ1-1
D: TRBD1
size: -

CDR3: CASSVGVHQPQHF
DNA: TGTGCCAGCAGCGTAGGGGTACATCAGCCCCAGCATTTT
V: TRBV9
J: TRBJ1-5
D: -
size: -

CDR3: CATSRDRLEDSYEQYF
DNA: TGTGCCACCAGCAGAGATCGCCTTGAGGACAGCTACGAGCAGTACTTC
V: TRBV15
J: TRBJ2-7
D: -
size: -

CDR3: CASSGRGGETQYF
DNA: TGTGCCAGCAGTGGCAGAGGTGGAGAGACCCAGTACTTC
V: TRBV2
J: TRBJ2-5
D: -
size: -

CDR3: CASSPLAGGNTGELFF
DNA: TGCGCCAGCAGCCCTTTAGCGGGAGGGAACACCGGGGAGCTGTTTTTT
V: TRBV5-1
J: TRBJ2-2
D: TRBD2
size: -

CDR3: CASSASQGMATEAFF
DNA: TGCGCCAGCAGCGCATCCCAGGGGATGGCCACTGAAGCTTTCTTT
V: TRBV5-1
J: TRBJ1-1
D: -
size: -

CDR3: CATIGQMNTEAFF
DNA: TGTGCCACGATTGGACAGATGAACACTGAAGCTTTCTTT
V: TRBV15
J: TRBJ1-1
D: -
size: -

CDR3: CASGLAGKYEQYF
DNA: TGTGCCAGCGGGTTGGCAGGGAAATACGAGCAGTACTTC
V: TRBV6-6
J: TRBJ2-7
D: -
size: -

CDR3: CASNFEGAVGDTQYF
DNA: TGTGCCAGCAACTTTGAGGGGGCTGTCGGGGATACGCAGTATTTT
V: TRBV11-2
J: TRBJ2-3
D: TRBD1
size: -

CDR3: CASSTSGSTYNEQFF
DNA: TGTGCCAGCAGTACGAGCGGGAGCACCTACAATGAGCAGTTCTTC
V: TRBV28
J: TRBJ2-1
D: TRBD2
size: -

CDR3: CASSLVDQGYGYTF
DNA: TGCGCCAGCAGCTTGGTAGATCAGGGGTATGGCTACACCTTC
V: TRBV5-1
J: TRBJ1-2
D: -
size: -

CDR3: CASSQGTSGELFF
DNA: TGCGCCAGCAGCCAGGGAACCTCCGGGGAGCTGTTTTTT
V: TRBV4-1
J: TRBJ2-2
D: -
size: -

CDR3: CASSHFLAQSSYEQYF
DNA: TGTGCCAGCAGCCACTTTCTAGCCCAGAGCTCCTACGAGCAGTACTTC
V: TRBV4-2
J: TRBJ2-7
D: -
size: -

CDR3: CASSLDRVDEQFF
DNA: TGTGCCAGCAGTCTAGACAGGGTGGATGAGCAGTTCTTC
V: TRBV6-1
J: TRBJ2-1
D: TRBD1
size: -

CDR3: CASSLEGSQETQYF
DNA: TGCGCCAGCAGCTTGGAAGGATCTCAAGAGACCCAGTACTTC
V: TRBV5-1
J: TRBJ2-5
D: -
size: -

CDR3: CARDSRNYGYTF
DNA: TGTGCCCGGGACAGTCGTAACTATGGCTACACCTTC
V: TRBV30
J: TRBJ1-2
D: TRBD1
size: once

CDR3: CASSLLAGYEQYF
DNA: TGTGCCAGCAGCTTACTAGCGGGCTACGAGCAGTACTTC
V: TRBV7-2
J: TRBJ2-7
D: TRBD2
size: once